These T cell receptor beta chains were read from a single sample in a study of Ad26.COV2.S vaccination and SARS-CoV-2 variants. The table came from immunoSEQ multiplex PCR; TCRdb's copy has only in-frame clones and leaves some out. This sample yields hundreds of thousands of clones, of which 80% to 90% are seen a single time; about 1.5% belongs to the top ten. Here the sequenced sample was peripheral blood, taken in a trial of Ad26.COV2.S vaccine versus placebo. The receptors originated from a person aged 18 to 59 who received the Ad26.COV2.S COVID-19 vaccine or a placebo. Each CDR3 is given with its conserved first and last residue. Each record gives: D gene, J gene, V gene, clone size, CDR3 DNA, CDR3 protein. The D gene is left open where the match is weak. Size values are once, few and many counts, or a class for expanded clones, and some rows have none.

>-|TRBJ1-3|TRBV12-3/TRBV12-4|-
TGTGCCAGCAGTCCCGTGGGAAACACCATATATTTT
CASSPVGNTIYF
>-|TRBJ2-3|TRBV12-5|once
TGTGCTAGTGGTTTACAGGGCACAGATACGCAGTATTTT
CASGLQGTDTQYF
>-|TRBJ2-1|TRBV18|-
TGTGCCAGCTCACCACTGTCCCAGAGCTCCTACAATGAGCAGTTCTTC
CASSPLSQSSYNEQFF
>-|TRBJ2-5|TRBV6-2/TRBV6-3|-
TGTGCCAGCAGTTACTTCTTCCCTCCAAGAGGAGAGACCCAGTACTTC
CASSYFFPPRGETQYF
>-|TRBJ1-2|TRBV27|-
TGTGCCAGCAGTCCGACAGCCCGGGGGGATGGCTACACCTTC
CASSPTARGDGYTF
>-|TRBJ1-1|TRBV5-1|once
TGCGCCAGCAGCCCGCGCCCGGACAGCCCCACTGAAGCTTTCTTT
CASSPRPDSPTEAFF
>TRBD1|TRBJ2-2|TRBV18|-
TGTGCCAGCTCATTCTCCGGGGGACAGGGAAACACCGGGGAGCTGTTTTTT
CASSFSGGQGNTGELFF
>-|TRBJ2-7|TRBV7-8|-
TGTGCCAGCAGCTTAAGCGGCCATCCCTACGAGCAGTACTTC
CASSLSGHPYEQYF
>TRBD2|TRBJ2-7|TRBV6-2/TRBV6-3|-
TGTGCCAGCAGTCAGCGGGGGTTCTACGAGCAGTACTTC
CASSQRGFYEQYF
>-|TRBJ1-2|TRBV28|-
TGTGCCAGCAGTCTTGGGTATTCCTATGGCTACACCTTC
CASSLGYSYGYTF
>-|TRBJ1-1|TRBV9|-
TGTGCCAGCAGCCCCAGCCTTGGGAGCACTGAAGCTTTCTTT
CASSPSLGSTEAFF
>-|TRBJ2-7|TRBV7-7|-
TGTGCCAGCAGCTTAGCACCAGGGGACTCCTACGAGCAGTACTTC
CASSLAPGDSYEQYF
>TRBD1|TRBJ1-4|TRBV19|once
TGTGCCAGTAAGGGACAGGGTGGTGAAAAACTGTTTTTT
CASKGQGGEKLFF